What follows describes a single TCR beta chain. Its antigen remains unidentified. The germline CDR1 and CDR2 sequences are LNHDA and SQIVND (reference sequence). CDR3 length equals 14 residues. The junction had 6 bases not matched to a gene; V was cut back by 7 bases and J by 3 bases. Every isolated RNA sample was fully reverse transcribed, so sequencing captured expressed TCRB transcripts. TCRdb's copy holds only in-frame clones and misses some; the assay was immunoSEQ multiplex PCR. The sample has approximately 280,000 clones, 15% seen once. This specimen comes from a study of beta chain features in type 1 diabetes. Study-wide results and caveats: The study found that naive, central memory and Treg TCRB repertoires appeared more similar in patients than in healthy donors. The question left open here concerned HLA type influencing TCRB rearrangement. Across all four CD4+ subsets, people with type 1 diabetes showed modestly shorter TCRB CDR3s. Type 1 diabetes patients had VDJ junctions that carried fewer insertions and more deletions.

The material sequenced was naive CD4+ T cells from blood. The TCR comes from a man in his late teens or twenties with type 1 diabetes. The chain employs TRBV19 and TRBJ1-1; 9 bases are a match to TRBD1. The CDR3 DNA reads as TGTGCCAGTACTCGGGACAGGGTTTACACTGAAGCTTTCTTT. It yields the protein CASTRDRVYTEAFF.